Listed below are T cell receptor beta chains from one sample, sequenced in a study of blood T cells in healthy people across ages. TCRdb used MiXCR to reprocess the 5' RACE reads, holding one entry per CDR3 protein. The sample lists hundreds of thousands of distinct CDR3 sequences; about 54% were seen once. What was sequenced was blood. The receptors come from a man aged 60 to 69 in good health. CDR3s include the opening cysteine and the closing phenylalanine or tryptophan. Fields, in order: D gene, clone size, V gene, J gene, CDR3 protein, CDR3 DNA. The D gene is left open where the match is weak. Where a row states a size, it is once, few, many or the class of an expanded clone; other rows omit it.

d_call: TRBD2; clone_size: .; v_call: TRBV24-1; j_call: TRBJ2-5; cdr3_aa: CATSDPGLAGLETQYF; cdr3_nt: TGTGCCACCAGTGACCCCGGACTAGCGGGGTTGGAGACCCAGTACTTC
d_call: TRBD2; clone_size: .; v_call: TRBV6-1; j_call: TRBJ2-4; cdr3_aa: CASSPRTSPQQYF; cdr3_nt: TGTGCCAGCAGCCCCAGGACTAGCCCTCAGCAGTACTTC
d_call: .; clone_size: .; v_call: TRBV12-3/TRBV12-4; j_call: TRBJ2-7; cdr3_aa: CASSLAPGHGTEQYF; cdr3_nt: TGTGCCAGCAGTTTAGCGCCGGGACACGGTACCGAGCAGTACTTC
d_call: TRBD2; clone_size: .; v_call: TRBV10-3; j_call: TRBJ2-1; cdr3_aa: CAITRGLAGDNEQFF; cdr3_nt: TGTGCCATCACCCGAGGGCTAGCGGGGGACAATGAGCAGTTCTTC
d_call: TRBD2; clone_size: .; v_call: TRBV29-1; j_call: TRBJ2-1; cdr3_aa: CSVERLAGTNEQFF; cdr3_nt: TGCAGCGTTGAGCGTCTAGCGGGGACCAATGAGCAGTTCTTC
d_call: .; clone_size: .; v_call: TRBV5-5; j_call: TRBJ2-3; cdr3_aa: CASSLVGFTDTQYF; cdr3_nt: TGTGCCAGCAGCTTGGTGGGTTTCACAGATACGCAGTATTTT
d_call: .; clone_size: few; v_call: TRBV5-6; j_call: TRBJ2-5; cdr3_aa: CASSLAGAGGETQYF; cdr3_nt: TGTGCCAGCAGCTTGGCCGGGGCGGGTGGTGAGACCCAGTACTTC
d_call: .; clone_size: .; v_call: TRBV7-2; j_call: TRBJ2-1; cdr3_aa: CASSSPTSTPYNEQFF; cdr3_nt: TGTGCCAGCAGCTCACCGACAAGTACTCCCTACAATGAGCAGTTCTTC
d_call: .; clone_size: .; v_call: TRBV2; j_call: TRBJ1-2; cdr3_aa: CASILGPSYGYTF; cdr3_nt: TGTGCCAGCATTCTGGGGCCCTCCTATGGCTACACCTTC
d_call: TRBD2; clone_size: .; v_call: TRBV9; j_call: TRBJ2-7; cdr3_aa: CASSSPRLAGENEQYF; cdr3_nt: TGTGCCAGCAGCTCGCCAAGACTAGCGGGGGAGAACGAGCAGTACTTC
d_call: .; clone_size: many; v_call: TRBV7-9; j_call: TRBJ1-1; cdr3_aa: CASSPNRGGTEAFF; cdr3_nt: TGTGCCAGCAGCCCCAACAGAGGAGGCACTGAAGCTTTCTTT
d_call: TRBD1; clone_size: .; v_call: TRBV3-1; j_call: TRBJ2-7; cdr3_aa: CASSQGGQGNYEQYF; cdr3_nt: TGTGCCAGCAGCCAAGGGGGACAGGGGAACTACGAGCAGTACTTC
d_call: .; clone_size: few; v_call: TRBV29-1; j_call: TRBJ1-4; cdr3_aa: CSVAGNSNEKLFF; cdr3_nt: TGCAGCGTTGCCGGCAATTCTAATGAAAAACTGTTTTTT
d_call: .; clone_size: .; v_call: TRBV11-2; j_call: TRBJ2-5; cdr3_aa: CASSLGRSRETQYF; cdr3_nt: TGTGCCAGCAGCTTAGGGAGGTCGCGAGAGACCCAGTACTTC
d_call: .; clone_size: .; v_call: TRBV27; j_call: TRBJ2-7; cdr3_aa: CASSPHRVRSYEQYF; cdr3_nt: TGTGCCAGCAGTCCACACAGGGTTCGCTCCTACGAGCAGTACTTC
d_call: TRBD2; clone_size: .; v_call: TRBV6-4; j_call: TRBJ2-7; cdr3_aa: CASSDPRLAREQYF; cdr3_nt: TGTGCCAGCAGTGACCCGAGACTAGCTCGGGAGCAGTACTTC
d_call: .; clone_size: .; v_call: TRBV2; j_call: TRBJ2-1; cdr3_aa: CASSEGGSFYNEQFF; cdr3_nt: TGTGCCAGCAGTGAAGGGGGATCTTTCTACAATGAGCAGTTCTTC
d_call: TRBD1; clone_size: .; v_call: TRBV2; j_call: TRBJ2-7; cdr3_aa: CASSAGQTEQYF; cdr3_nt: TGTGCCAGCAGTGCGGGACAGACGGAGCAGTACTTC
d_call: TRBD2; clone_size: .; v_call: TRBV7-8; j_call: TRBJ2-1; cdr3_aa: CASSRTSGGGEQFF; cdr3_nt: TGTGCCAGCAGTAGGACTAGCGGGGGCGGTGAGCAGTTCTTC
d_call: .; clone_size: .; v_call: TRBV29-1; j_call: TRBJ2-5; cdr3_aa: CSVAGVGETQYF; cdr3_nt: TGCAGCGTTGCCGGGGTCGGGGAGACCCAGTACTTC
d_call: .; clone_size: few; v_call: TRBV3-1; j_call: TRBJ2-5; cdr3_aa: CASSHRGVVTQYF; cdr3_nt: TGTGCCAGCAGCCACAGGGGTGTGGTGACCCAGTACTTC
d_call: TRBD1; clone_size: .; v_call: TRBV9; j_call: TRBJ1-2; cdr3_aa: CASSVGQAPNYGYTF; cdr3_nt: TGTGCCAGCAGCGTGGGACAGGCGCCTAACTATGGCTACACCTTC
d_call: .; clone_size: .; v_call: TRBV7-2; j_call: TRBJ2-7; cdr3_aa: CASSLARGTYEQYF; cdr3_nt: TGTGCCAGCAGCTTAGCGCGTGGGACCTACGAGCAGTACTTC
d_call: .; clone_size: .; v_call: TRBV11-2; j_call: TRBJ2-1; cdr3_aa: CASSSDYNSYNEQFF; cdr3_nt: TGTGCCAGCAGCTCGGACTATAACTCCTACAATGAGCAGTTCTTC
d_call: .; clone_size: few; v_call: TRBV10-3; j_call: TRBJ1-2; cdr3_aa: CAISEDRRYGYTF; cdr3_nt: TGTGCCATCAGTGAAGACAGAAGGTATGGCTACACCTTC
d_call: TRBD1; clone_size: .; v_call: TRBV24-1; j_call: TRBJ2-1; cdr3_aa: CATAFRGSQEQFF; cdr3_nt: TGTGCCACTGCCTTCAGGGGGTCCCAAGAGCAGTTCTTC
d_call: TRBD1; clone_size: .; v_call: TRBV10-3; j_call: TRBJ2-3; cdr3_aa: CAISETTGTGANTDTQYF; cdr3_nt: TGTGCCATCAGTGAGACCACCGGGACAGGGGCGAACACAGATACGCAGTATTTT
d_call: TRBD2; clone_size: few; v_call: TRBV6-5; j_call: TRBJ2-7; cdr3_aa: CASSYSDGGVYEQYF; cdr3_nt: TGTGCCAGCAGTTACTCAGATGGGGGGGTCTACGAGCAGTACTTC
d_call: .; clone_size: .; v_call: TRBV18; j_call: TRBJ1-6; cdr3_aa: CASSSGSDSPLHF; cdr3_nt: TGTGCCAGCTCTTCAGGGAGCGATTCACCCCTCCACTTT
d_call: .; clone_size: .; v_call: TRBV6-6; j_call: TRBJ2-7; cdr3_aa: CASSPPGRYEQYF; cdr3_nt: TGTGCCAGCAGTCCCCCTGGGCGTTACGAGCAGTACTTC
d_call: TRBD2; clone_size: .; v_call: TRBV10-3; j_call: TRBJ2-3; cdr3_aa: CAISGGVADTQYF; cdr3_nt: TGTGCCATCTCGGGGGGAGTTGCAGATACGCAGTATTTT
d_call: TRBD1; clone_size: .; v_call: TRBV27; j_call: TRBJ2-7; cdr3_aa: CASSFSQGPYEQYF; cdr3_nt: TGTGCCAGCAGTTTCTCACAGGGGCCCTACGAGCAGTACTTC
d_call: .; clone_size: .; v_call: TRBV7-2; j_call: TRBJ1-2; cdr3_aa: CASSPQRGNGYTF; cdr3_nt: TGTGCCAGCAGCCCCCAAAGGGGGAACGGCTACACCTTC
d_call: TRBD1; clone_size: .; v_call: TRBV19; j_call: TRBJ2-5; cdr3_aa: CASSTGTGGGEQYF; cdr3_nt: TGTGCCAGTAGCACCGGGACAGGGGGCGGGGAGCAGTACTTC
d_call: .; clone_size: .; v_call: TRBV27; j_call: TRBJ2-3; cdr3_aa: CASSSGHLIDTQYF; cdr3_nt: TGTGCCAGCAGTTCGGGACACCTCATAGATACGCAGTATTTT
d_call: TRBD2; clone_size: .; v_call: TRBV7-9; j_call: TRBJ2-1; cdr3_aa: CASSPRTSRYEQFF; cdr3_nt: TGTGCCAGCAGCCCTCGGACTAGCCGCTATGAGCAGTTCTTC
d_call: .; clone_size: .; v_call: TRBV20-1; j_call: TRBJ2-7; cdr3_aa: CSARDPQRGYEQYF; cdr3_nt: TGCAGTGCTAGAGATCCACAAAGGGGGTACGAGCAGTACTTC
d_call: .; clone_size: few; v_call: TRBV15; j_call: TRBJ2-1; cdr3_aa: CATSGGGPYNEQFF; cdr3_nt: TGTGCCACCAGTGGCGGGGGCCCTTACAATGAGCAGTTCTTC
d_call: TRBD1; clone_size: .; v_call: TRBV9; j_call: TRBJ2-7; cdr3_aa: CASSPRGQGAEQYF; cdr3_nt: TGTGCCAGCAGCCCCAGAGGACAGGGGGCCGAGCAGTACTTC
d_call: TRBD1; clone_size: .; v_call: TRBV7-8; j_call: TRBJ2-7; cdr3_aa: CASSFGDSTYEQYF; cdr3_nt: TGTGCCAGCAGCTTCGGGGACAGTACCTACGAGCAGTACTTC
d_call: TRBD2; clone_size: .; v_call: TRBV3-1; j_call: TRBJ2-1; cdr3_aa: CASSLGTSGAGGKQFF; cdr3_nt: TGTGCCAGCAGCCTTGGGACTAGCGGGGCAGGGGGGAAGCAGTTCTTC
d_call: .; clone_size: .; v_call: TRBV27; j_call: TRBJ2-7; cdr3_aa: CASSLSRAGSYEQYF; cdr3_nt: TGTGCCAGCAGTTTATCGAGGGCGGGCTCCTACGAGCAGTACTTC
d_call: TRBD1; clone_size: many; v_call: TRBV9; j_call: TRBJ2-5; cdr3_aa: CASSAYGTGKVLEETQYF; cdr3_nt: TGTGCCAGCAGCGCCTACGGGACAGGGAAGGTGCTGGAAGAGACCCAGTACTTC
d_call: TRBD1; clone_size: .; v_call: TRBV12-3/TRBV12-4; j_call: TRBJ1-5; cdr3_aa: CARSLAGTGRQPQHF; cdr3_nt: TGTGCCAGAAGTTTAGCCGGGACAGGACGTCAGCCCCAGCATTTT
d_call: TRBD1; clone_size: .; v_call: TRBV5-4; j_call: TRBJ2-5; cdr3_aa: CASSLQGAVETQYF; cdr3_nt: TGTGCCAGCAGCCTTCAGGGGGCAGTAGAGACCCAGTACTTC
d_call: TRBD1; clone_size: few; v_call: TRBV6-2/TRBV6-3; j_call: TRBJ2-1; cdr3_aa: CASSSEALRGTGIDEQFF; cdr3_nt: TGTGCCAGCAGTTCTGAGGCCTTACGGGGGACAGGGATCGATGAGCAGTTCTTC
d_call: TRBD1; clone_size: .; v_call: TRBV13; j_call: TRBJ1-2; cdr3_aa: CASSSRQGAPYGYTF; cdr3_nt: TGTGCCAGCAGCTCGCGACAGGGGGCCCCCTATGGCTACACCTTC
d_call: .; clone_size: .; v_call: TRBV7-2; j_call: TRBJ2-3; cdr3_aa: CASSLNGGGTGDTQYF; cdr3_nt: TGTGCCAGCAGCTTAAATGGCGGGGGGACAGGAGATACGCAGTATTTT